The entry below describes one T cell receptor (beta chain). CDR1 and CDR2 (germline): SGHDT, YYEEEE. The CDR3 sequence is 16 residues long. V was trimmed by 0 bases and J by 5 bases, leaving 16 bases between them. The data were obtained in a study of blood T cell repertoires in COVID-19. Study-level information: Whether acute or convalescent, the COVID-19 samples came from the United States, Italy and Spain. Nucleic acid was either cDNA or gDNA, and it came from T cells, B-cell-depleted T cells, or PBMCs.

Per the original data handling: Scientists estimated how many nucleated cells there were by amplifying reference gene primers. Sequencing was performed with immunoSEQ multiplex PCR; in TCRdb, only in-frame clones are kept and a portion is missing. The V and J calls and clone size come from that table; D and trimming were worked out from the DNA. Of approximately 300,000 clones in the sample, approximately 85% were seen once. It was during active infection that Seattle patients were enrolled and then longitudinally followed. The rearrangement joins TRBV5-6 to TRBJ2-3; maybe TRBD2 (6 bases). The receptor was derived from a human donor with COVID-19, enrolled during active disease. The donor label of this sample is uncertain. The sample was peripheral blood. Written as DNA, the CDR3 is TGTGCCAGCAGCTTGGTGGTGGTCGGAGGGCTAGATACGCAGTATTTT. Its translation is CASSLVVVGGLDTQYF. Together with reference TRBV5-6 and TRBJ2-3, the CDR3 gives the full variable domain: DAGVTQSPTHLIKTRGQQVTLRCSPKSGHDTVSWYQQALGQGPQFIFQYYEEEERQRGNFPDRFSGHQFPNYSSELNVNALLLGDSALYLCASSLVVVGGLDTQYFGPGTRLTVL.